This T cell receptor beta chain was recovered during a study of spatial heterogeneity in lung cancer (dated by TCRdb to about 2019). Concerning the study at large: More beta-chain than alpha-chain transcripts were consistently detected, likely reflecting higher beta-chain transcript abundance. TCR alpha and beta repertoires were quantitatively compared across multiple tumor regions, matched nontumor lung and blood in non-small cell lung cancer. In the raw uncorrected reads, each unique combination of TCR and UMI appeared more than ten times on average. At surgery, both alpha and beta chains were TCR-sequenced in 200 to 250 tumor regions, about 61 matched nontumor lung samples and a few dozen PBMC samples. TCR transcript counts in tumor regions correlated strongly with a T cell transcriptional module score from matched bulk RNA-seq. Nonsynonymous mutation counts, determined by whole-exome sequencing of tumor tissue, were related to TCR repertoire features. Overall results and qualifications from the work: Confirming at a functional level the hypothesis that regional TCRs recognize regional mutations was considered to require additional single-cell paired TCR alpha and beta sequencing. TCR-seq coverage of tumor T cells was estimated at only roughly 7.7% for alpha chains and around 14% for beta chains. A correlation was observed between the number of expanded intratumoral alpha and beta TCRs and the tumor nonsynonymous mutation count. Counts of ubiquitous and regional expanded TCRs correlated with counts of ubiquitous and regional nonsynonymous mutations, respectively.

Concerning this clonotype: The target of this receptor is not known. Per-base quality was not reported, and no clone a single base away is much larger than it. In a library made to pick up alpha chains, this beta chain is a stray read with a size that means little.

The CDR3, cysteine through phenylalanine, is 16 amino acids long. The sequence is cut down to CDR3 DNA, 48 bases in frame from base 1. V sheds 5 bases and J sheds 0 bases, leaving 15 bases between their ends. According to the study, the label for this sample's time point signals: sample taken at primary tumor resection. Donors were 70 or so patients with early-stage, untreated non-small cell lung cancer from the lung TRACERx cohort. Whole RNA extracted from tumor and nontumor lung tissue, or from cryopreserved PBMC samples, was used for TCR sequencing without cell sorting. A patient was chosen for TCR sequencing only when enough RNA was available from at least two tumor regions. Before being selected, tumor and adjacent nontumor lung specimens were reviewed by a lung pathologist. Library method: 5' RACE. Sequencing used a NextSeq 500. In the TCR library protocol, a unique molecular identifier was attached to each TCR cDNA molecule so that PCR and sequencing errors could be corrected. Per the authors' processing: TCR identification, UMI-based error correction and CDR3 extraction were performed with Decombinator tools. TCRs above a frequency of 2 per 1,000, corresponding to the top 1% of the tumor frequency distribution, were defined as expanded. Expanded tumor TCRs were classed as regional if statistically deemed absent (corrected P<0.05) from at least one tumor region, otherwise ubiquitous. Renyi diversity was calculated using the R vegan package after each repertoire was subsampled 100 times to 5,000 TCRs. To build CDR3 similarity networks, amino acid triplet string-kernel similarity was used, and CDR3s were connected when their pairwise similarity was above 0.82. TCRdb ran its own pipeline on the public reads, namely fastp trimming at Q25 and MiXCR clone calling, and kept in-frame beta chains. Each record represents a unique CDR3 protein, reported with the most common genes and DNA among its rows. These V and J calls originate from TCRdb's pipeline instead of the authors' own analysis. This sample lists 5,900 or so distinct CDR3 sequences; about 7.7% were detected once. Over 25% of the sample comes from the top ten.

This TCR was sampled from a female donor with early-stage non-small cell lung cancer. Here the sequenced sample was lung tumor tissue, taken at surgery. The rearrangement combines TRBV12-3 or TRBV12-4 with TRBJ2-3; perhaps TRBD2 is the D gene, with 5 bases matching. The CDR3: CASSPRGWGSTDTQYF. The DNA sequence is TGTGCCAGCAGTCCCCGAGGGTGGGGTAGCACAGATACGCAGTATTTT.